The 15 T cell receptor beta chains listed next were all sequenced from one sample in a study of PD-1 blockade in classical Hodgkin lymphoma (TCRdb year 2020). What this sample's time point label stands for: cycle 2 day 1 (C2D1) of nivolumab. Every trial patient had relapsed following autologous stem cell transplantation, and prior brentuximab vedotin exposure was what differed among cohorts A, B and C. Library construction relied on the immunoSEQ multiplex PCR assay. Drawn from immuneACCESS, this table holds only the in-frame rearrangements with V and J called that TCRdb kept. Clones are partly lost; checked studies trace under half to an unresolved V gene and leave the rest unexplained. The sample yields some 93,000 clones; about 88% were counted once. Around 10% of the sample comes from the top ten. The sequencing used peripheral blood mononuclear cells (PBMCs), collected before the second cycle of nivolumab. Receptors were obtained from a human donor with classical Hodgkin lymphoma.

V is TRBV5-1 and J is TRBJ2-7; 7 positions match TRBD1. V dropped 4 bases and J dropped 0; count of bases not matched to a gene: 7. Germline V gene data show CDR1 as SGHRS and CDR2 as YFSETQ. The CDR3 is 15 amino acids. The CDR3, as DNA: TGCGCCAGCAGCCCCCGGACAGGCGACTCCTACGAGCAGTACTTC. Protein product: CASSPRTGDSYEQYF.

The V and J genes are TRBV19 and TRBJ2-1; D possibly corresponds to TRBD1 (5 bases). V lost 7 bases, J lost 7 bases, and 11 bases lay in between. The CDR3 runs 12 residues. CDR1 is LNHDA, CDR2 SQIVND, per germline (reference sequence). This CDR3 is CASKGAVNEQFF. The CDR3 region has the DNA TGTGCCAGTAAAGGGGCAGTAAATGAGCAGTTCTTC.

The rearrangement links TRBV28 to TRBJ1-1, with D possibly TRBD1 on 6 matching bases. CDR1 and CDR2 (germline): MDHEN, SYDVKM. V shed 6 bases and J shed 1 base, with 15 bases lying between them. The CDR3 length is 15 residues. The CDR3 region has the DNA TGTGCCAGCAGCCCAGTGACAGGACCGAACACTGAAGCTTTCTTT. Amino acids: CASSPVTGPNTEAFF.

The chain is built from TRBV10-1 and TRBJ2-2; D call uncertain. CDR1 is WNHNN and CDR2 is SYGVQD in the germline V gene (reference sequence). The CDR3 spans 13 residues. The V end was cut by 2 bases, the J end by 5 bases, with 6 bases between. CDR3 residues: CASSEQWTGELFF. The CDR3 DNA follows: TGCGCCAGCAGTGAGCAATGGACCGGGGAGCTGTTTTTT.

The genes are TRBV5-6 and TRBJ2-7, with 10 bases aligning to TRBD1. The CDR3 length is 15 residues. Looked up from germline, CDR1 is SGHDT and CDR2 is YYEEEE. V was pared by 0 bases and J by 4 bases, with 4 bases of the junction left unmatched. As DNA, the CDR3 is TGTGCCAGCAGCTTGGAGGGACAGGGGATGTACGAGCAGTACTTC. This encodes CASSLEGQGMYEQYF.

This clone showed up just once. J is TRBJ2-7 and V is TRBV14; D is ambiguous. Germline V gene data show CDR1 as SGHDN and CDR2 as FVKESK. The CDR3 covers 15 residues. Trimming removed 2 bases at V and 1 base at J, with 12 bases between. The CDR3: CASSQIDVPSYEQYF. As DNA, the CDR3 is TGTGCCAGCAGCCAAATCGACGTCCCGTCCTACGAGCAGTACTTC.

The chain couples TRBV19 to TRBJ2-5; tentative D call: TRBD2 (5 bases). The CDR3 has 15 residues. In germline, CDR1 is LNHDA, CDR2 SQIVND (reference sequence). Trimming left V 4 bases short and J 5 bases short, with 17 bases between. The CDR3 protein is CASSTELGLGETQYF. In nucleotides, the CDR3 is TGTGCCAGTAGTACCGAGCTAGGACTTGGTGAGACCCAGTACTTC.

The V call is TRBV6-1, the J call TRBJ2-7, with D maybe TRBD2 (5 bases). Germline V gene sequence: CDR1 MNHNS, CDR2 SASEGT. Trimming removed 8 bases at V and 6 bases at J, with 14 bases between. CDR3 length equals 12 residues. The CDR3 spells CASESLVPEQYF. The CDR3 region has the DNA TGTGCCAGCGAGTCACTAGTTCCCGAGCAGTACTTC.

The V and J genes are TRBV27 and TRBJ2-7, with 7 bases fitting TRBD2. The CDR3 is made up of 14 amino acids. Trimming removed 5 bases from V and 4 bases from J; junction bases left unmatched: 8. CDR1 and CDR2 from the germline V gene are MNHEY and SMNVEV (reference sequence). Here the CDR3 reads CASSPVTGGYEQYF. The CDR3 DNA reads as TGTGCCAGCAGTCCCGTCACCGGGGGGTACGAGCAGTACTTC.

This chain connects TRBV5-1 to TRBJ2-1; 8 bases match TRBD2. This CDR3 is built from 16 residues. J lost 6 bases, V lost 4 bases, and 12 bases had no gene match. Germline V lookup: CDR1 SGHRS, CDR2 YFSETQ. CDR3 sequence (DNA): TGCGCCAGCAGCCCCTCCGGGAGGGGAAGAAGCAATGAGCAGTTCTTC. The encoded protein is CASSPSGRGRSNEQFF.

V gene TRBV15 combines with J gene TRBJ2-5; D not resolved. V lost 3 bases and J 1 base, leaving 12 bases between the germline ends. The germline gives CDR1 LNHNV, CDR2 YYDKDF (reference sequence). CDR3 length equals 15 residues. The CDR3 reads CATSRTPSSQETQYF. In nucleotides, the CDR3 is TGTGCCACCAGCAGGACCCCGAGTAGCCAAGAGACCCAGTACTTC.

V is TRBV5-8 and J is TRBJ2-7; D is unclear. With 3 bases removed from V and 7 bases from J, the gap between germline ends came to 5 bases. The CDR3 is made up of 10 amino acids. Germline V CDR1 and CDR2: SGHTS, YDEGEE. The CDR3 nucleotides are TGTGCCAGCAGCTCGCCGGAGCAGTACTTC. Amino acids: CASSSPEQYF.

The rearrangement uses TRBV29-1 and TRBJ2-7, with TRBD2 matching over 11 bases. The CDR3 consists of 13 residues. The germline V gene encodes CDR1 SQVTM and CDR2 ANQGSEA. The J segment lost 7 bases and the V segment lost 7 bases, leaving 9 bases of the junction unmatched. CDR3 residues: CSARTSGLGEQYF. CDR3 DNA: TGCAGCGCTAGGACTAGCGGGTTGGGAGAGCAGTACTTC.

This clone was seen a few times. The identical CDR3 is also encoded by other nucleotide sequences in the sample. The chain has TRBV27 and TRBJ2-1, with a possible D match to TRBD2 (6 bases). The CDR3 has 16 amino acids. Looked up from germline, CDR1 is MNHEY and CDR2 is SMNVEV (reference sequence). V lost 1 base, J lost 0 bases, and 10 bases lay in between. In DNA, the CDR3 is TGTGCCAGCAGTTTATTGGCGGGAAGCTCCTACAATGAGCAGTTCTTC. Amino acids: CASSLLAGSSYNEQFF.

The genes are TRBV29-1 and TRBJ2-3, with a weak D call TRBD2 (6 bases). This CDR3 has 13 amino acids. From germline, CDR1 is SQVTM and CDR2 ANQGSEA. V was shortened by 4 bases and J by 6 bases, with 14 bases between the two germline ends. The CDR3 DNA reads TGCAGCGTTGGGTGGTGGGCGGGGGATACGCAGTATTTT. The encoded protein is CSVGWWAGDTQYF.